The 10 T cell receptor beta chains in this list originate from one sample, sequenced in a study of T-cell reconstitution after alpha-beta-depleted transplantation in children. As it was prepared, the TCRbeta library received unique molecular identifiers. TCRdb re-called the PCR reads through MiXCR, storing one row per CDR3 protein. The sample holds about a million distinct CDR3 sequences, less than 30% seen once. Here the sequenced sample was PBMCs, mostly from graft donor cells, taken 360 days after TCRalphabeta/CD19-depleted stem cell transplant. The receptors were gathered from a boy in the first two years of life who had a stem cell transplant for SCID, so the T cells may come from the graft donor.

This CDR3 is CASSLVAGVNTGELFF. The CDR3 bases are TGCGCCAGCAGCTTGGTTGCGGGGGTCAACACCGGGGAGCTGTTTTTT. The chain carries TRBV5-1 and TRBJ2-2; TRBD2 matches at 7 bases. This CDR3 is 16 amino acids long. Germline V gives CDR1 SGHRS, CDR2 YFSETQ. V trimming: 0 bases; J trimming: 2 bases; junction bases outside the gene matches: 4.

The CDR3 sequence is CASTRGDFRDGYTF. The CDR3 coding sequence is TGTGCCAGCACCCGGGGGGACTTCAGGGATGGCTACACCTTC. The chain has TRBV12-3 or TRBV12-4 and TRBJ1-2; perhaps TRBD1 as D (5 bases). Trimming removed 7 bases from V and 6 bases from J, with 18 bases in between. The CDR3 is made up of 14 amino acids.

This clonotype was counted between two and nine times. This chain uses TRBV6-1 with TRBJ1-3; 7 nucleotides agree with TRBD1. The CDR3 is 15 amino acids. The junction had 7 bases not matched to a gene; V was cut back by 6 bases and J by 2 bases. Germline V gives CDR1 MNHNS, CDR2 SASEGT. The chain's CDR3 is CASRSDRAAGNTIYF. CDR3 coding DNA: TGTGCCAGCAGGAGCGACAGGGCAGCTGGAAACACCATATATTTT.

The chain uses TRBV9 and TRBJ2-7; D gene unclear. Looked up from germline, CDR1 is SGDLS and CDR2 is YYNGEE. CDR3 length: 13 amino acids. The V and J ends lost 4 bases and 7 bases respectively, with 15 bases between them. CDR3 in amino acids: CASSPQGMGEQYF. The DNA for the CDR3 is TGTGCCAGCAGCCCTCAAGGGATGGGAGAGCAGTACTTC.

This clonotype was counted between two and nine times. J is TRBJ2-5 and V is TRBV5-1, with D perhaps given as TRBD1 or TRBD2 (5 bases each). The CDR3 loop spans 15 amino acids. The ends were cut back, 3 bases at V and 1 base at J, with 13 bases in the middle. The germline V gene has CDR1 SGHRS and CDR2 YFSETQ. CDR3: CASSYGTALQETQYF. CDR3 nucleotide sequence: TGCGCCAGCAGCTACGGGACGGCCCTCCAAGAGACCCAGTACTTC.

This clonotype was observed a handful of times. The rearrangement joins TRBV12-3 or TRBV12-4 to TRBJ2-5; 10 bases fit TRBD2. The CDR3 is made up of 14 amino acids. V dropped 6 bases and J dropped 5; count of bases not matched to a gene: 6. The CDR3 bases are TGTGCCAGCAGGCCCACTAGCGGGGTTGAGACCCAGTACTTC. As protein: CASRPTSGVETQYF.

The rearrangement joins TRBV12-3 or TRBV12-4 to TRBJ1-6, with 7 positions matching TRBD1. This CDR3 region has 15 residues. V lost 5 bases to trimming and J lost 7 bases; unmatched junction nucleotides: 8. The CDR3 DNA reads TGTGCCAGCAGTCTAACCGGGACAGTCAATTCACCCCTCCACTTT. This sequence encodes CASSLTGTVNSPLHF.

In its sample, this clonotype was seen a few times. The gene calls are TRBV20-1 and TRBJ2-7; 14 positions agree with TRBD2. The CDR3 is made up of 13 amino acids. Germline CDR1 and CDR2: DFQATT and SNEGSKA (reference sequence). Germline trimming cut 6 bases from V and 4 bases from J; bases unmatched to any gene: 2. DNA of the CDR3: TGCAGTGCCGGGACTAGCGGGGGTTACGAGCAGTACTTC. Its translation: CSAGTSGGYEQYF.

This clonotype showed up just a few times. The chain combines TRBV7-8 with TRBJ2-1, with D unclear. The length of the CDR3 is 15 residues. CDR1 is SGHVS and CDR2 is FQNEAQ in the germline V gene. The V end was cut by 2 bases, the J end by 2 bases, with 10 bases between. The DNA for the CDR3 is TGTGCCAGCAGCTTACGTTTTGGTCCCTACAATGAGCAGTTCTTC. Protein sequence: CASSLRFGPYNEQFF.

This clonotype has just a few counts. The rearrangement joins TRBV25-1 to TRBJ2-7, with a possible D match to TRBD2 (5 bases). This CDR3 contains 14 residues. Germline V CDR1 and CDR2: MGHDK, SYGVNS. Between the trimmed V and J ends, which lost 8 bases and 2 bases, there was a span of 16 bases. CDR3 amino acids: CASRRGEPPYEQYF. In DNA, the CDR3 is TGTGCCAGCCGCCGGGGAGAGCCTCCCTACGAGCAGTACTTC.